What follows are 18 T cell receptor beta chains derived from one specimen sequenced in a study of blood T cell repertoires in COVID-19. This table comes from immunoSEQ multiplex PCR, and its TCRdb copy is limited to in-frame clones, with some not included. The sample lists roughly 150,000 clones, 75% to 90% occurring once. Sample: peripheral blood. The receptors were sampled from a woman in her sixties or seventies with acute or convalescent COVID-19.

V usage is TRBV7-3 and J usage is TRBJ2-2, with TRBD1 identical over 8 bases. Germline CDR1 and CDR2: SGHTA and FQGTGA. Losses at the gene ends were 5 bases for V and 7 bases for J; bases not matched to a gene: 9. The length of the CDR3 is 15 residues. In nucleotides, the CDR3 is TGTGCCAGCAGCCCCGACAGGGGAGGAAGCGGGGAGCTGTTTTTT. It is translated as CASSPDRGGSGELFF.

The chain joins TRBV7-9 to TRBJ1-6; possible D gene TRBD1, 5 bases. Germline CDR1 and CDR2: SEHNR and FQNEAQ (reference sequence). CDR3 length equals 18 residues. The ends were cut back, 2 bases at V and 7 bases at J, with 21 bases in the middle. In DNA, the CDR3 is TGTGCCAGCAGCTTAAACCTGGGAGGAGGTCAGGGCAATTCACCCCTCCACTTT. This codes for CASSLNLGGGQGNSPLHF.

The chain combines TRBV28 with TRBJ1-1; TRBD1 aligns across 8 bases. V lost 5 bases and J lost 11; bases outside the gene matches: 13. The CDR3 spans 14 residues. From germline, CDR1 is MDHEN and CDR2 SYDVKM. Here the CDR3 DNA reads TGTGCCAGCAGTACAGGGGGGACAGGAGGCCTTGCTTTCTTT. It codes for CASSTGGTGGLAFF.

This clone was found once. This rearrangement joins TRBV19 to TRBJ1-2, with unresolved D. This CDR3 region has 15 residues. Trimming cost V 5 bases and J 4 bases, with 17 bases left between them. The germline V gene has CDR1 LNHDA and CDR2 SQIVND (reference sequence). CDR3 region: CASSLPGHTAYGYTF. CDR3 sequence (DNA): TGTGCCAGTAGTCTCCCAGGCCACACCGCCTATGGCTACACCTTC.

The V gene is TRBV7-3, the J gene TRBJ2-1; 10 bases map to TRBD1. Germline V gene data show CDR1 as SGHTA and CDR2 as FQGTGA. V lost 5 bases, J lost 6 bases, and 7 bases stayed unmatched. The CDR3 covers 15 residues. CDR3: CASSPGTGAFNEQFF. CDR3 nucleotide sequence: TGTGCCAGCAGCCCTGGGACAGGGGCCTTCAATGAGCAGTTCTTC.

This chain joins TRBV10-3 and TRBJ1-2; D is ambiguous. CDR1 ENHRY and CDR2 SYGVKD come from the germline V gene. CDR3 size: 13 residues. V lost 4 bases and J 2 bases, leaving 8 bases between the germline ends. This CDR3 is CAISGGSNYGYTF. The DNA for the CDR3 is TGTGCCATCAGTGGAGGCAGCAACTATGGCTACACCTTC.

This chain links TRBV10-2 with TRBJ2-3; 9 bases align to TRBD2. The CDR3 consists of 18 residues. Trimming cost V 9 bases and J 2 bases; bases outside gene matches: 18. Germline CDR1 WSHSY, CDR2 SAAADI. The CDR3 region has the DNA TGCGCCAGGGGGCGTAGCGGGGGTCCTACACAGTACACAGATACGCAGTATTTT. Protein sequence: CARGRSGGPTQYTDTQYF.

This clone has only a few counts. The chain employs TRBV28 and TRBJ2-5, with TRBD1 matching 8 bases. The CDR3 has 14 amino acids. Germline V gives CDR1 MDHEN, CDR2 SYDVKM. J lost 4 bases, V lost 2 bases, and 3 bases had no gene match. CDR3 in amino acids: CASSLTDRGETQYF. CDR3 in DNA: TGTGCCAGCAGTTTAACCGACAGGGGAGAGACCCAGTACTTC.

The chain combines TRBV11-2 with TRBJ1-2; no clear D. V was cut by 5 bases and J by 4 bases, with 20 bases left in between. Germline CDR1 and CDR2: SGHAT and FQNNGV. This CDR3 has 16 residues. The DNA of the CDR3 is TGTGCCAGCAGCGCGCGGGATTCCTGGGAGGGCTATGGCTACACCTTC. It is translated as CASSARDSWEGYGYTF.

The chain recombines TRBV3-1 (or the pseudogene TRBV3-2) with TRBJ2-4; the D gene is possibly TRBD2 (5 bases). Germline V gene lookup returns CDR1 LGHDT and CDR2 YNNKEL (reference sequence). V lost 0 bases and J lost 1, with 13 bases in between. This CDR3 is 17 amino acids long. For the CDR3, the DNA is TGTGCCAGCAGCCAAGACCCGGACTCCTGGGCCAAAAACATTCAGTACTTC. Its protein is CASSQDPDSWAKNIQYF.

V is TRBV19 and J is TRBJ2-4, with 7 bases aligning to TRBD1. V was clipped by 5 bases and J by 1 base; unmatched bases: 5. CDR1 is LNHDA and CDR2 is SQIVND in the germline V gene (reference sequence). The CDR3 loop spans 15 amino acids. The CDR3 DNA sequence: TGTGCCAGTAGTCTGTTACAGGGGGCCAAAAACATTCAGTACTTC. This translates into CASSLLQGAKNIQYF.

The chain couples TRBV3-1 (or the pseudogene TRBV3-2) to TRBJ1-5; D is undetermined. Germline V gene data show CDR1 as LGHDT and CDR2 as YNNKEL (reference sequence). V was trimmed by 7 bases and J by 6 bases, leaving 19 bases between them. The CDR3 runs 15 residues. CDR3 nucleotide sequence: TGTGCCAGCACCCGGGAGATGAGGGATCCTCAGCCCCAGCATTTT. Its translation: CASTREMRDPQPQHF.

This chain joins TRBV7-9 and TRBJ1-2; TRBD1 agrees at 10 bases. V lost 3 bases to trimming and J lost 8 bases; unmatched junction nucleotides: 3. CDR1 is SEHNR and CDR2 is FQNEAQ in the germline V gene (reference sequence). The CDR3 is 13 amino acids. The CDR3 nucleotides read TGTGCCAGCAGCTTGGGGACAGGGGTGGGCTACACCTTC. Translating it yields CASSLGTGVGYTF.

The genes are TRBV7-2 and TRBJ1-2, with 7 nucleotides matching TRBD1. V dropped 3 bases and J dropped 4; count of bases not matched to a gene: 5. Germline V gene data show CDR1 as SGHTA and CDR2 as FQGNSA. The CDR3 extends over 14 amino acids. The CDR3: CASSLWDRPYGYTF. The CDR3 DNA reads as TGTGCCAGCAGCTTGTGGGACAGACCCTATGGCTACACCTTC.

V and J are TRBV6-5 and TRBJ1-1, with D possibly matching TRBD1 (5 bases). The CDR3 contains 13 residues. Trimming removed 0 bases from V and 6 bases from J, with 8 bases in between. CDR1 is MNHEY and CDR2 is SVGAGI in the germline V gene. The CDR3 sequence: CASSYSEGSEAFF. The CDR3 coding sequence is TGTGCCAGCAGTTACTCGGAGGGGTCTGAAGCTTTCTTT.

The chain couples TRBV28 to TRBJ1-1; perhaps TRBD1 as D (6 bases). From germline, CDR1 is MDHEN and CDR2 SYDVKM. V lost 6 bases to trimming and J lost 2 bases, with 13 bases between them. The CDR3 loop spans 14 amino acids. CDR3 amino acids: CASSPSRGNTEAFF. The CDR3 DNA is TGTGCCAGCAGCCCGAGCAGGGGTAACACTGAAGCTTTCTTT.

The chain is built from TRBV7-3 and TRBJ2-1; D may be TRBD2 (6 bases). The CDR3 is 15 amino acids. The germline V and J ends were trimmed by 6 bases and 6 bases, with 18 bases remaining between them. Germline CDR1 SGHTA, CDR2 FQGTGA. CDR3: CASSIAAGQSNEQFF. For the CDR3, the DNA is TGTGCCAGCAGTATAGCGGCGGGGCAGTCCAATGAGCAGTTCTTC.

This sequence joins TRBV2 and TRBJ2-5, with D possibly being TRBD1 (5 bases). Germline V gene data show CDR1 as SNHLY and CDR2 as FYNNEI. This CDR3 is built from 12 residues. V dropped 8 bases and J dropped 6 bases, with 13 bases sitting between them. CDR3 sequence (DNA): TGTGCCAGCGTCAGGGCCTCGCAGACCCAGTACTTC. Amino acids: CASVRASQTQYF.